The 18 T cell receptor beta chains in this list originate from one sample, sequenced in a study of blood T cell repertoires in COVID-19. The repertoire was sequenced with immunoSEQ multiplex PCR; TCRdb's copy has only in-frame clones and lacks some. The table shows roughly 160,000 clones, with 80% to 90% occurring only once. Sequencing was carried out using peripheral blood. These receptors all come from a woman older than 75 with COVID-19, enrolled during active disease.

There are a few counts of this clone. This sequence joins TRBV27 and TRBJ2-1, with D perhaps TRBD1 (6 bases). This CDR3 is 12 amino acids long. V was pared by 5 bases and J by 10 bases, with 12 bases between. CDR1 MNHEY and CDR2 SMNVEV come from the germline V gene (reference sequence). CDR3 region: CASSHRVAEQFF. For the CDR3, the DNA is TGTGCCAGCAGTCACAGGGTCGCCGAGCAGTTCTTC.

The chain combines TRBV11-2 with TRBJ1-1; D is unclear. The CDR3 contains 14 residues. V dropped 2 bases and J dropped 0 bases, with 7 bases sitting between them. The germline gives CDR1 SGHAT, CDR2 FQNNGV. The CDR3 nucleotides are TGTGCCAGCAGCTTAAGTGCGGTGAACACTGAAGCTTTCTTT. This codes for CASSLSAVNTEAFF.

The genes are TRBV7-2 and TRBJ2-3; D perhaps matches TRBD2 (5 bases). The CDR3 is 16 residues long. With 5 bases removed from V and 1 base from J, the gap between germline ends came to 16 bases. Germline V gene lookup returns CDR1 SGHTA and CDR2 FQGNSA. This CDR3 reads CASSPGWARGTDTQYF. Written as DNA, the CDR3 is TGTGCCAGCAGCCCAGGATGGGCGCGGGGCACAGATACGCAGTATTTT.

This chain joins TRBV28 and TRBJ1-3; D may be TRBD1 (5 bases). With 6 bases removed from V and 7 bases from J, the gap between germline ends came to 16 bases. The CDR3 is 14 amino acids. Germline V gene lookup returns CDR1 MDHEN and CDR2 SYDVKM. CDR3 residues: CASSPLGGRNTIYF. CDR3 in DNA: TGTGCCAGCAGCCCTTTGGGGGGACGGAACACCATATATTTT.

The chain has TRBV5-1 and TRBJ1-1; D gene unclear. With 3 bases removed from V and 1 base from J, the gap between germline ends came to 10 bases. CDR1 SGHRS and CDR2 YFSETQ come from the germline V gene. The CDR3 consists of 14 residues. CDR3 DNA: TGCGCCAGCAGCTCAAATCCGGGGAACACTGAAGCTTTCTTT. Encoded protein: CASSSNPGNTEAFF.

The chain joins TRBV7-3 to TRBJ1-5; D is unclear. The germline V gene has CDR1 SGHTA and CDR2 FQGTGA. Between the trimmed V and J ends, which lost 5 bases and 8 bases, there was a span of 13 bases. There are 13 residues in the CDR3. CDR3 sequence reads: CASSKVSGEPQHF. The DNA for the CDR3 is TGTGCCAGCAGCAAAGTCAGTGGAGAGCCCCAGCATTTT. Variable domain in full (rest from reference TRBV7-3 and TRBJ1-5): GAGVSQTPSNKVTEKGKYVELRCDPISGHTALYWYRQSLGQGPEFLIYFQGTGAADDSGLPNDRFFAVRPEGSVSTLKIQRTERGDSAVYLCASSKVSGEPQHFGDGTRLSIL.

CDR3 in amino acids: CASSRGGEPFNTGELFF. DNA for the CDR3: TGTGCCAGCAGCCGCGGGGGCGAGCCATTTAACACCGGGGAGCTGTTTTTT. The gene calls are TRBV7-9 and TRBJ2-2, with D perhaps TRBD2 (7 bases). Germline CDR1 and CDR2: SEHNR and FQNEAQ (reference sequence). The CDR3 is 17 residues long. The V end lost 5 bases, the J end lost 2 bases, and 18 bases lay between the germline ends.

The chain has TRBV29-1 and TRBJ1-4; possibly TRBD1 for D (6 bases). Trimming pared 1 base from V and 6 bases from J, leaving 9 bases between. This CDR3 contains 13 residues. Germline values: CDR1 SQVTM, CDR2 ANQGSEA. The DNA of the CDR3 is TGCAGCGTTGAAGGGGCAGGGGATGAAAAACTGTTTTTT. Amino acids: CSVEGAGDEKLFF.

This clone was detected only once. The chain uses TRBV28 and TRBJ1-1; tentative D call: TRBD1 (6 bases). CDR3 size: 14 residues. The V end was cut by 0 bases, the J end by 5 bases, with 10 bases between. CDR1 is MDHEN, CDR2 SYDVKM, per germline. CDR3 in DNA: TGTGCCAGCAGTTTATGGCAGGGGAGTACTGAAGCTTTCTTT. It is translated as CASSLWQGSTEAFF.

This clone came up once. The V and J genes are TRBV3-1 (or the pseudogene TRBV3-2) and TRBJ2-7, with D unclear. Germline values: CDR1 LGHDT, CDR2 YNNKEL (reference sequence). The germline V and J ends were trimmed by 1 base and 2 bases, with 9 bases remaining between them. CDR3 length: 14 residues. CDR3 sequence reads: CASSQVMLAYEQYF. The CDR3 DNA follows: TGTGCCAGCAGCCAAGTTATGCTAGCCTACGAGCAGTACTTC.

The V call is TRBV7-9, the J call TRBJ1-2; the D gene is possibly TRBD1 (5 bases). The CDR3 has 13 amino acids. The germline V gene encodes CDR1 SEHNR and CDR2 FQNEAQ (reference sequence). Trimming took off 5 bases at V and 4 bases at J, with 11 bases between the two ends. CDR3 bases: TGTGCCAGCAGCCCCGGGACTTTCTATGGCTACACCTTC. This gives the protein CASSPGTFYGYTF. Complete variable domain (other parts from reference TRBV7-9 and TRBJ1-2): DTGVSQNPRHKITKRGQNVTFRCDPISEHNRLYWYRQTLGQGPEFLTYFQNEAQLEKSRLLSDRFSAERPKGSFSTLEIQRTEQGDSAMYLCASSPGTFYGYTFGSGTRLTVV.

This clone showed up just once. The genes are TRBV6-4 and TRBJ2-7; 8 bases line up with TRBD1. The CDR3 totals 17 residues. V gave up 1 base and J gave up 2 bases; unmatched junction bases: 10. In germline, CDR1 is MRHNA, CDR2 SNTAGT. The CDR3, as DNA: TGTGCCAGCAGTGACTGTAGGGACAGGAACCTCCCCTACGAGCAGTACTTC. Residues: CASSDCRDRNLPYEQYF.

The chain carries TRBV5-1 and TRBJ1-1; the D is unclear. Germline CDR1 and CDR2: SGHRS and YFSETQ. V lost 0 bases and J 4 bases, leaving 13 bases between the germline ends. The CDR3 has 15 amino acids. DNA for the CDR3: TGCGCCAGCAGCTTGGGCGGGGTCCCGGGCACTGAAGCTTTCTTT. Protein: CASSLGGVPGTEAFF. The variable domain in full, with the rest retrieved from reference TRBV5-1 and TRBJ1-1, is KAGVTQTPRYLIKTRGQQVTLSCSPISGHRSVSWYQQTPGQGLQFLFEYFSETQRNKGNFPGRFSGRQFSNSRSEMNVSTLELGDSALYLCASSLGGVPGTEAFFGQGTRLTVV.

The CDR3 DNA is TGTGCCAGCAGTAGCGGGTGGAACACTGAAGCTTTCTTT. Encoded protein: CASSSGWNTEAFF. This chain joins TRBV2 and TRBJ1-1; no definite D call. The CDR3 runs 13 residues. From germline, CDR1 is SNHLY and CDR2 FYNNEI. V lost 5 bases and J 1 base, leaving 8 bases between the germline ends. The variable domain in full, completed from reference TRBV2 and TRBJ1-1, reads EPEVTQTPSHQVTQMGQEVILRCVPISNHLYFYWYRQILGQKVEFLVSFYNNEISEKSEIFDDQFSVERPDGSNFTLKIRSTKLEDSAMYFCASSSGWNTEAFFGQGTRLTVV.

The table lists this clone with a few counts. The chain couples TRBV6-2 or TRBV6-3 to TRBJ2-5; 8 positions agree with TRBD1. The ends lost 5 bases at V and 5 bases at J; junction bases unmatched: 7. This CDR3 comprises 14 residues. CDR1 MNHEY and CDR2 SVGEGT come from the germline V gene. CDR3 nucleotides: TGTGCCAGCAGTAAGGGACAGGCGGTGGAGACCCAGTACTTC. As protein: CASSKGQAVETQYF.

The CDR3 loop is CASSQDRNTEAFF. For the CDR3, the DNA is TGTGCCAGCAGCCAGGACAGGAACACTGAAGCTTTCTTT. The chain is built from TRBV2 and TRBJ1-1, with D possibly being TRBD1 (6 bases). CDR3 size: 13 residues. The germline V gene has CDR1 SNHLY and CDR2 FYNNEI. The germline V and J ends were trimmed by 6 bases and 1 base, with 9 bases remaining between them.

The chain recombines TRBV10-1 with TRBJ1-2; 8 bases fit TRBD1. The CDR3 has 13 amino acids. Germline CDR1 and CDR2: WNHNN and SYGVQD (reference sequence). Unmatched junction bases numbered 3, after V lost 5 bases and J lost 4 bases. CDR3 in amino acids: CASSRTGSYGYTF. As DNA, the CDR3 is TGCGCCAGCAGTCGGACAGGGTCCTATGGCTACACCTTC.

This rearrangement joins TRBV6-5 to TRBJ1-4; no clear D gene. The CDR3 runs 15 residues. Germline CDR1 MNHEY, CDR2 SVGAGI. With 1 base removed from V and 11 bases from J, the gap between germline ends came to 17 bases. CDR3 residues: CASSYLEGRSDKLFF. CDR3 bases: TGTGCCAGCAGTTACTTAGAGGGCCGTTCGGACAAACTGTTTTTT.